Below, one TCR beta chain is given with its context. The CDR3 runs 18 residues. Germline lookup yields CDR1 MNHEY and CDR2 SMNVEV (reference sequence). After removal of 6 bases from V and 4 bases from J, the junction contained 17 bases not matched to a gene. The data were taken from a study of blood T cell repertoires in COVID-19. Original methodology: For nucleated cells, counts were estimated from reference gene primer amplification. Profiled with immunoSEQ multiplex PCR; TCRdb holds only in-frame clones, not every one. V, J and clone size derive from that table, while D and trimming were established from the DNA sequence. This table holds 200,000 to 250,000 clones, roughly four fifths found once.

This chain connects TRBV27 to TRBJ2-5, with TRBD2 identical over 10 bases. Sequenced: PBMCs or T cells enriched from blood (not recorded which). This TCR derives from a woman in her sixties who had recovered from COVID-19. CDR3 amino acids: CASRRWAVAGGSGETQYF. Written as DNA, the CDR3 is TGTGCCAGCAGACGATGGGCGGTAGCGGGAGGCTCGGGAGAGACCCAGTACTTC.